Listed below are T cell receptor beta chains from one sample, sequenced in a study of T-cell memory formation after mild COVID-19. TCRdb re-derived calls from the 5' RACE reads in MiXCR, one entry per CDR3 protein. The sample consists of roughly 560,000 distinct CDR3 sequences, roughly 20% of them appearing once. The sample taken for sequencing was PBMCs or a T cell subset sorted from them (not recorded which). The receptor set was obtained from an adult woman who had mild COVID-19 (a few samples of this study predate the infection). Cell type and time point are not known. Each CDR3 is given with its conserved first and last residue. The D gene is left open where the match is weak.

cdr3_length j_call v_call d_call cdr3_aa
14 TRBJ2-5 TRBV12-3/TRBV12-4 TRBD2 CASSPGLASETQYF
16 TRBJ1-2 TRBV6-6 - CASSYSRVSGGHGYTF
16 TRBJ1-1 TRBV12-3/TRBV12-4 - CASRPPGHGVIHGAFF
15 TRBJ2-3 TRBV5-8 - CASSFGRSSTDTQYF
13 TRBJ1-2 TRBV25-1 - CASSELQAGGYTF
15 TRBJ2-7 TRBV13 TRBD2 CASSFLAGGTYEQYF
15 TRBJ2-1 TRBV5-5 TRBD2 CASSRTSGANNEQFF
11 TRBJ2-7 TRBV7-9 - CASSLTAEQYF
14 TRBJ2-7 TRBV15 - CATSRVGGHPEQYF
18 TRBJ2-3 TRBV9 TRBD2 CASSKPGLAGGGTDTQYF
18 TRBJ2-1 TRBV7-2 - CASSSIGWGPNLYNEQFF
14 TRBJ2-3 TRBV7-2 - CASSSQRGADTQYF
14 TRBJ2-5 TRBV7-2 - CASSLPGLDETQYF
15 TRBJ2-1 TRBV19 TRBD2 CASSGAGGRRYEQFF
15 TRBJ2-7 TRBV5-1 - CASSLASGSANEQYF
16 TRBJ1-1 TRBV6-6 - CASSYGTLRRGTEAFF
14 TRBJ2-7 TRBV2 - CASSAGPRAYEQYF
15 TRBJ2-1 TRBV27 TRBD2 CASSFNGRSGHEQFF
15 TRBJ1-4 TRBV3-1 - CASSQARTTNEKLFF
13 TRBJ1-1 TRBV29-1 - CSVSLHANTEAFF
17 TRBJ2-7 TRBV18 TRBD1 CASSPVGQGAGSYEQYF
13 TRBJ2-5 TRBV5-4 - CASSPASQETQYF
17 TRBJ2-3 TRBV7-3 TRBD2 CASSAERTSGITDTQYF
17 TRBJ2-3 TRBV25-1 TRBD2 CASSEKGTSGSRVTQYF
14 TRBJ2-3 TRBV27 - CASNQWGGADTQYF
11 TRBJ2-1 TRBV3-1 - CASSQSGEQFF
16 TRBJ2-3 TRBV5-1 - CASSLEIRGGPDTQYF
14 TRBJ2-7 TRBV6-5 - CASSPREGGYEQYF
12 TRBJ2-7 TRBV25-1 - CASSGPNYEQYF
12 TRBJ2-7 TRBV20-1 TRBD1 CSAGTDSYEQYF
14 TRBJ2-1 TRBV30 TRBD2 CAWREGRPYNEQFF
15 TRBJ2-5 TRBV6-5 TRBD2 CASSYDTSGSQTQYF
15 TRBJ2-5 TRBV5-1 - CASSEPVGFQETQYF
13 TRBJ1-1 TRBV7-6 - CASSAMLRTEAFF
13 TRBJ1-1 TRBV3-1 - CASSHPGDRRAFF
15 TRBJ2-1 TRBV5-1 - CASSLSSMGYNEQFF
15 TRBJ2-1 TRBV7-9 TRBD1 CASSLPGTGYNEQFF
15 TRBJ2-2 TRBV20-1 TRBD1 CSATRGRSGTGELFF
17 TRBJ2-2 TRBV4-2 TRBD2 CASSRPLAYRKGGELFF
15 TRBJ2-5 TRBV30 - CAWSFGTLVQETQYF
14 TRBJ2-5 TRBV12-3/TRBV12-4 TRBD2 CASNVGGSFSSQYF
16 TRBJ2-2 TRBV12-3/TRBV12-4 - CASSLRQGLDTGELFF
16 TRBJ2-7 TRBV4-1 - CASSPGEGIWAYEQYF
14 TRBJ2-7 TRBV27 - CASTPGSNSYEQYF
18 TRBJ1-2 TRBV5-5 - CASRGYGVGPVANYGYTF
15 TRBJ1-3 TRBV20-1 - CSARDGTFSGNTIYF
14 TRBJ2-7 TRBV5-1 - CASSLSGQTYEQYF
14 TRBJ2-3 TRBV29-1 TRBD2 CSPWGGMSTDTQYF
14 TRBJ2-7 TRBV7-8 - CASQWRESSYEQYF
12 TRBJ1-2 TRBV6-5 - CASSERGLGYTF
15 TRBJ2-1 TRBV10-3 - CASKGPGMAYNEQFF
11 TRBJ2-1 TRBV5-1 - CASSTRGEQFF
13 TRBJ2-7 TRBV7-9 - CASGDQLSYEQYF
16 TRBJ2-2 TRBV12-3/TRBV12-4 TRBD2 CASSSSGGRGTGELFF
16 TRBJ2-1 TRBV24-1 - CATSDGTEWPHNEQFF
16 TRBJ2-6 TRBV12-3/TRBV12-4 - CASSVGRESGANVLTF
15 TRBJ2-5 TRBV3-1 - CASSQVVLIRETQYF